This T cell receptor (beta chain) was captured in a study of shared T cell receptors in the human thymus. Clones were sequenced by immunoSEQ multiplex PCR, and TCRdb holds only the in-frame ones, with some missing. The data contain hundreds of thousands of clones, more than 75% of them singletons. The germline V gene encodes CDR1 MGHRA and CDR2 YSYEKL. Trimming at V came to 3 bases and at J to 5 bases, leaving 11 bases not matched to a gene. The CDR3 spans 18 residues. The data were also submitted as part of a second study, on human thymus T cells. This second report adds: Donors were healthy Finnish infants having corrective surgery for congenital heart defects. The thymus was resected at corrective cardiac surgery. Usage of V and J genes appeared biased in thymic and blood repertoires. Related work found strong thymic repertoire overlap between unrelated individuals.

V is TRBV4-1 and J is TRBJ2-5, with 14 bases matching TRBD2. Material for sequencing was thymocytes. The TCR was taken from a boy less than two years old with a congenital heart defect. CDR3 in DNA: TGCGCCAGCAGCCACCCTTCGACTAGCGGGAGGGCAGGGGAGACCCAGTACTTC. As protein: CASSHPSTSGRAGETQYF.